Below are 31 T cell receptor beta chains sequenced from a single sample in a study of T cells in Graves' hyperthyroidism and ophthalmopathy. From RNA transcripts, TCR beta CDR3 regions were amplified. RT-PCR in the first round (using the HTBI primer set) targeted the TCR CDR3. TCRdb called the multiplex PCR reads again in MiXCR, with one record for every CDR3 protein. The sample includes nearly 750,000 distinct CDR3 sequences, just over 35% of them seen just once. Sequenced: blood. Receptor source: a woman in her 40s with Graves' hyperthyroidism.

The chain has TRBV2 and TRBJ1-6; 10 bases line up with TRBD1. CDR3 length: 13 amino acids. The V segment lost 8 bases and the J segment 8 bases; nucleotides outside the gene matches: 3. Per germline, CDR1 SNHLY and CDR2 FYNNEI. The CDR3 DNA follows: TGTGCCAGCGGGACAGGGGAATATTCACCCCTCCACTTT. Protein product: CASGTGEYSPLHF.

About this clonotype: This may be a read error, as it is one base from a much larger clone. The J gene is TRBJ1-1, the V gene TRBV10-3; D is uncertain. The V end lost 4 bases, the J end lost 6 bases, and 6 bases lay between the germline ends. Germline loops: CDR1 ENHRY, CDR2 SYGVKD. The length of the CDR3 is 11 residues. The CDR3: CAISGHSEAFF. CDR3 coding DNA: TGTGCCATCAGTGGACACTCTGAAGCTTTCTTT.

V is TRBV7-2 and J is TRBJ2-5; 11 bases line up with TRBD1. With 6 bases clipped from V and 5 bases from J, the junction kept 5 bases outside the gene matches. Germline lookup yields CDR1 SGHTA and CDR2 FQGNSA. This CDR3 has 14 residues. The CDR3 spells CASSGQGAGETQYF. CDR3 sequence (DNA): TGTGCCAGCAGTGGACAGGGGGCAGGGGAGACCCAGTACTTC.

The V and J genes are TRBV5-1 and TRBJ1-1, with TRBD1 identical over 11 bases. Losses at the gene ends were 7 bases for V and 7 bases for J; bases not matched to a gene: 9. In germline, CDR1 is SGHRS, CDR2 YFSETQ. This CDR3 spans 14 amino acids. The CDR3 reads CASAPGTGGDEAFF. The CDR3, as DNA: TGCGCCAGCGCGCCGGGGACAGGGGGGGATGAAGCTTTCTTT.

As concerns this clonotype: A much larger clone is a single base away; this may be a read error. This chain uses TRBV20-1 with TRBJ1-1; D is undetermined. The CDR3 spans 12 residues. Trimming removed 0 bases from V and 4 bases from J, with 6 bases in between. The germline gives CDR1 DFQATT, CDR2 SNEGSKA (reference sequence). The CDR3 reads CSARDKSTEAFF. The DNA for the CDR3 is TGCAGTGCTAGAGACAAGAGCACTGAAGCTTTCTTT.

This clonotype was found many times. The chain is built from TRBV4-3 and TRBJ1-6; possible D gene TRBD1, 6 bases. The V end was cut by 4 bases, the J end by 7 bases, with 11 bases between. The germline gives CDR1 LGHNA, CDR2 YSLEER. There are 14 residues in the CDR3. CDR3 loop: CASSPTGSNSPLHF. The CDR3 nucleotides are TGCGCCAGCAGCCCCACAGGGTCGAATTCACCCCTCCACTTT.

This chain links TRBV11-2 with TRBJ2-7; no clear D gene. The CDR3 sequence is 12 residues long. With 6 bases removed from V and 2 bases from J, the gap between germline ends came to 8 bases. Germline V gives CDR1 SGHAT, CDR2 FQNNGV. CDR3 bases: TGTGCCAGCAGTCAGTTGGCCTACGAGCAGTACTTC. Amino acids: CASSQLAYEQYF.

This clonotype showed up just a few times. The J gene is TRBJ2-7, the V gene TRBV5-1, with D perhaps matching TRBD1 or TRBD2 (5 bases each). The CDR3 spans 15 residues. Germline lookup yields CDR1 SGHRS and CDR2 YFSETQ. V was trimmed by 6 bases and J by 2 bases, leaving 18 bases between them. The CDR3 DNA reads as TGCGCCAGCAAGGTCGGGACGGAGGATGCCTACGAGCAGTACTTC. Its protein product is CASKVGTEDAYEQYF.

Many counts were recorded for this clonotype. This chain links TRBV7-2 with TRBJ2-7; 7 bases are shared with TRBD1. V shed 3 bases and J 4 bases; nucleotides not matched to a gene: 3. Germline CDR1 SGHTA, CDR2 FQGNSA. The CDR3 sequence is 13 residues long. This CDR3 is CASSLTGIYEQYF. The DNA for the CDR3 is TGTGCCAGCAGCTTGACAGGGATTTACGAGCAGTACTTC.

This clonotype was found a few times. V and J are TRBV19 and TRBJ2-7, with 7 positions matching TRBD1. CDR1 and CDR2 (germline): LNHDA, SQIVND (reference sequence). There are 15 residues in the CDR3. V lost 2 bases to trimming and J lost 3 bases; unmatched junction nucleotides: 7. CDR3 DNA: TGTGCCAGTAGTATAACAGGGGTCACCTTCTACGAGCAGTACTTC. As protein: CASSITGVTFYEQYF.

The chain recombines TRBV7-3 with TRBJ2-3, with 9 bases that match TRBD2. Looked up from germline, CDR1 is SGHTA and CDR2 is FQGTGA. After removal of 3 bases from V and 5 bases from J, the junction contained 3 bases not matched to a gene. The CDR3 consists of 14 residues. This CDR3 is CASSLASGIDTQYF. CDR3 DNA: TGTGCCAGCAGCTTGGCTAGCGGGATAGATACGCAGTATTTT.

A remark on this clonotype: It may be a read error: a sequence one base away is much more abundant. The V call is TRBV15, the J call TRBJ1-4; D not certain. This CDR3 is built from 13 residues. Trimming left V 2 bases short and J 7 bases short, with 8 bases between. Per the germline V gene, CDR1 is LNHNV and CDR2 is YYDKDF (reference sequence). The chain's CDR3 is CATSRNVTEKLFF. CDR3 bases: TGTGCCACCAGCAGAAATGTTACTGAAAAACTGTTTTTT.

This clonotype appeared a few times. This sequence joins TRBV27 and TRBJ1-1, with D possibly being TRBD1 (5 bases). Between the trimmed V and J ends, which lost 4 bases and 0 bases, there was a span of 12 bases. CDR3 length equals 15 residues. Germline V CDR1 and CDR2: MNHEY, SMNVEV (reference sequence). CDR3 coding DNA: TGTGCCAGCAGTTCTCTGGGGGTGATGAACACTGAAGCTTTCTTT. This sequence encodes CASSSLGVMNTEAFF.

The chain employs TRBV20-1 and TRBJ1-1; TRBD1 aligns across 10 bases. Germline values: CDR1 DFQATT, CDR2 SNEGSKA (reference sequence). With 0 bases clipped from V and 7 bases from J, the junction kept 8 bases outside the gene matches. CDR3 size: 15 residues. The CDR3 DNA sequence: TGCAGTGCTAGAGATCTCGGACAGGGGGATTATGAAGCTTTCTTT. Translated, it gives CSARDLGQGDYEAFF.

Comment on this clonotype: At one of its ends the junction is not consistent with the germline gene, which may arise from a read error. J is TRBJ1-1 and V is TRBV7-2, with D tentatively TRBD1 (6 bases). The CDR3 is 16 amino acids. Germline values: CDR1 SGHTA, CDR2 FQGNSA. The CDR3 loop reads CASSQALTGMGTEASF. In DNA, the CDR3 is TGCGCCAGCAGCCAAGCCTTGACAGGAATGGGGACTGAAGCTTCCTTT.

This clonotype was counted a few times. The J gene is TRBJ2-5, the V gene TRBV7-8; D is perhaps TRBD1 (6 bases). V dropped 5 bases and J dropped 4 bases, with 14 bases sitting between them. The germline V gene encodes CDR1 SGHVS and CDR2 FQNEAQ. The CDR3 runs to 14 residues. The CDR3 loop reads CASSKAQGRETQYF. The DNA of the CDR3 is TGTGCCAGCAGCAAAGCACAGGGTCGAGAGACCCAGTACTTC.

There are many counts of this clonotype. The rearrangement uses TRBV7-9 and TRBJ1-1; a possible D gene is TRBD1 (5 bases). The CDR3 totals 13 residues. CDR1 is SEHNR and CDR2 is FQNEAQ in the germline V gene (reference sequence). V was trimmed by 5 bases and J by 1 base, leaving 8 bases between them. The chain's CDR3 is CASSQQENTEAFF. The CDR3, as DNA: TGTGCCAGCAGCCAACAGGAGAACACTGAAGCTTTCTTT.

At least ten counts were recorded for this clonotype. V usage is TRBV4-2 and J usage is TRBJ2-5; D may be TRBD2 (7 bases). The CDR3 runs to 14 residues. V was pared by 1 base and J by 3 bases, with 9 bases between. The germline V gene encodes CDR1 LGHNA and CDR2 YNFKEQ. CDR3 in DNA: TGTGCCAGCAGCCAAGGAGGGGGGGAAGAGACCCAGTACTTC. This gives the protein CASSQGGGEETQYF.

This chain joins TRBV9 and TRBJ1-6; D uncertain. V dropped 0 bases and J dropped 0 bases, with 7 bases sitting between them. Germline V gives CDR1 SGDLS, CDR2 YYNGEE. The CDR3 spans 16 residues. The CDR3 DNA is TGTGCCAGCAGCGTAGATCCAGCCTCCTATAATTCACCCCTCCACTTT. Amino acid sequence: CASSVDPASYNSPLHF.

This clonotype was counted ten times or more. The chain links TRBV7-2 to TRBJ1-1; D not resolved. Germline lookup yields CDR1 SGHTA and CDR2 FQGNSA. V lost 5 bases, J lost 1 base, and 14 bases lay in between. The CDR3 has 15 residues. CDR3 residues: CASSLLWTGNTEAFF. The DNA of the CDR3 is TGTGCCAGCAGCCTATTATGGACGGGGAACACTGAAGCTTTCTTT.

This rearrangement joins TRBV5-8 to TRBJ1-2, with 10 bases aligning to TRBD1. There are 15 residues in the CDR3. Germline V lookup: CDR1 SGHTS, CDR2 YDEGEE. Unmatched junction bases numbered 7, after V lost 5 bases and J lost 3 bases. In DNA, the CDR3 is TGTGCCAGCAGATACCGGGACAGGGGAGACTATGGCTACACCTTC. It translates to CASRYRDRGDYGYTF. Full variable domain (outside the CDR3, taken from reference TRBV5-8 and TRBJ1-2): EAGVTQSPTHLIKTRGQQATLRCSPISGHTSVYWYQQALGLGLQFLLWYDEGEERNRGNFPPRFSGRQFPNYSSELNVNALELEDSALYLCASRYRDRGDYGYTFGSGTRLTVV.

This chain connects TRBV19 to TRBJ2-3; 7 nucleotides agree with TRBD1. The CDR3 extends over 15 amino acids. With 8 bases clipped from V and 10 bases from J, the junction kept 18 bases outside the gene matches. Germline V gene sequence: CDR1 LNHDA, CDR2 SQIVND (reference sequence). The CDR3 is CASGQTGDIARAQYF. For the CDR3, the DNA is TGTGCCAGTGGACAAACAGGGGATATCGCTCGGGCGCAGTATTTT. Variable domain in full (rest from reference TRBV19 and TRBJ2-3): DGGITQSPKYLFRKEGQNVTLSCEQNLNHDAMYWYRQDPGQGLRLIYYSQIVNDFQKGDIAEGYSVSREKKESFPLTVTSAQKNPTAFYLCASGQTGDIARAQYFGPGTRLTVL.

This clonotype has a handful of counts. The chain combines TRBV6-6 with TRBJ2-7; the match to TRBD1 covers 7 bases. The CDR3 extends over 17 amino acids. Per the germline V gene, CDR1 is MNHNY and CDR2 is SVGAGI (reference sequence). Trimming cost V 6 bases and J 4 bases; bases outside gene matches: 18. The CDR3 DNA is TGTGCCAGCAGGACACAGGGTCCGGGACAGCATCAATACGAGCAGTACTTC. Translating gives CASRTQGPGQHQYEQYF.

The chain joins TRBV6-5 to TRBJ1-2, with 9 bases fitting TRBD1. This CDR3 is 14 amino acids long. Germline values: CDR1 MNHEY, CDR2 SVGAGI. V dropped 10 bases and J dropped 6; count of bases not matched to a gene: 12. The chain's CDR3 is CAILQGQGMNGYTF. CDR3 nucleotide sequence: TGTGCCATCCTACAGGGACAGGGTATGAATGGCTACACCTTC.

This clonotype was counted between two and nine times. The CDR3: CSARWGTGVQPQHF. The CDR3, as DNA: TGCAGTGCTAGGTGGGGGACAGGGGTTCAGCCCCAGCATTTT. The V and J genes are TRBV20-1 and TRBJ1-5, with TRBD1 identical over 10 bases. This CDR3 has 14 residues. The J segment lost 6 bases and the V segment lost 3 bases, leaving 5 bases of the junction unmatched. The germline V gene has CDR1 DFQATT and CDR2 SNEGSKA (reference sequence).

Notes on this clonotype: This may come from a read error, since a much larger clone is one base off. The chain recombines TRBV19 with TRBJ1-1; TRBD1 might be the D (5 bases). CDR3 length: 14 residues. In germline, CDR1 is LNHDA, CDR2 SQIVND (reference sequence). CDR3 in amino acids: CASSIDWADTEASF. In nucleotides, the CDR3 is TGTGCCAGTAGTATAGACTGGGCGGACACTGAAGCTTCCTTT.

V is TRBV25-1 and J is TRBJ2-5; D unclear. This CDR3 is built from 13 residues. Germline V CDR1 and CDR2: MGHDK, SYGVNS. The V end lost 3 bases, the J end lost 0 bases, and 5 bases lay between the germline ends. The CDR3 sequence: CASSESNQETQYF. DNA for the CDR3: TGTGCCAGCAGTGAGTCCAACCAAGAGACCCAGTACTTC.

On this clonotype: The junction does not match germline at one end; this may be a read error. V gene TRBV12-3 or TRBV12-4 combines with J gene TRBJ1-5; D is uncertain. CDR3 length: 12 amino acids. As DNA, the CDR3 is TGTGCCAGCAGTGATCCTAATCAGCCCCGGCATTTT. Protein product: CASSDPNQPRHF.

This clonotype was seen ten or more times. The gene calls are TRBV7-8 and TRBJ2-7, with D perhaps being TRBD1 or TRBD2 (5 bases each). Trimming removed 7 bases at V and 2 bases at J, with 21 bases between. This CDR3 comprises 16 residues. The germline V gene encodes CDR1 SGHVS and CDR2 FQNEAQ. The CDR3 DNA reads as TGTGCCAGCACCTCCGTGTTACGGGACGGGGCCTACGAGCAGTACTTC. Translated: CASTSVLRDGAYEQYF.

This clonotype was seen only a few times. The chain links TRBV6-6 to TRBJ2-6, with TRBD1 as a possible D gene (6 bases). The CDR3 runs 15 residues. Trimming cost V 5 bases and J 0 bases, with 8 bases left between them. Germline CDR1 and CDR2: MNHNY and SVGAGI (reference sequence). In DNA form, the CDR3 reads TGTGCCAGCAGTCGACAGGTCTCTGGGGCCAACGTCCTGACTTTC. The encoded protein is CASSRQVSGANVLTF.

In the case of this clonotype: One junction end does not reproduce the germline sequence, and a read error may be involved. This chain connects TRBV2 to TRBJ1-2, with D maybe TRBD1 (6 bases). Per the germline V gene, CDR1 is SNHLY and CDR2 is FYNNEI. This CDR3 region has 15 residues. The CDR3, as DNA: TGTGCCAGCAGTGACTTGGACAGCCCTAACTATGGCTACATCTTC. Protein sequence: CASSDLDSPNYGYIF.